This entry features one T cell receptor beta chain sequence. This clonotype has a count of ten or more. The specificity of this receptor is unknown. Qualities for individual bases were not recorded, and no much larger clone is one base off. This record belongs to a study of Graves' ophthalmopathy and Graves' hyperthyroidism (dated by TCRdb to the late 2010s). With regard to the full study: Hyperthyroidism was defined as stable when no progression to ophthalmopathy occurred within 18 months of follow-up. The study used signatures of the TCR beta repertoire to tell Graves' ophthalmopathy apart from Graves' hyperthyroidism and to predict which patients would progress to ophthalmopathy. In total, some 130 blood samples were TCR-sequenced: roughly 45 ophthalmopathy, under 80 hyperthyroidism and approximately 17 hyperthyroidism-to-ophthalmopathy patients. To explore V-J signatures that distinguish ophthalmopathy from hyperthyroidism, a discovery set of 100 patients was enrolled, made up of approximately 45 with ophthalmopathy and roughly 55 with stable hyperthyroidism. For independent validation, a separate cohort was made up of approximately 19 hyperthyroidism patients plus 17 patients who later progressed from hyperthyroidism to ophthalmopathy. In over 5 hyperthyroidism patients, the T-cell repertoire of thyroid tissue was compared with the T-cell repertoire of blood. Following sampling, methimazole starting at 30 mg daily was administered to hyperthyroidism patients, and high-dose intravenous methylprednisolone was administered to ophthalmopathy patients.

The junction shows trimming of 3 bases on V and 7 bases on J, plus 9 bases between the germline ends. The germline V gene gives CDR1 as SGHTA and CDR2 as FQGNSA. From its cysteine to its phenylalanine, the CDR3 spans 12 amino acids. The kept DNA is CDR3 alone, 36 bases in frame from the first base. What the study reported, not specific to this receptor: Most expanded thyroid clonotypes with frequency above 0.001 were also detected in blood, suggesting blood repertoires may reflect the thyroid immune response. In cross-validation, the 13-signature model distinguished ophthalmopathy from stable hyperthyroidism with around 90% sensitivity and 81.08% specificity, while in the test set the corresponding values were around 79% and 71%. Sample size was not statistically predetermined, and group allocation was not concealed from the investigators. In validation, the model predicted ophthalmopathy progression with about 71% sensitivity and roughly 72% specificity; roughly eleven predicted patients were CT-confirmed with GO in a median of around 6 months.

For repertoire sequencing, TCR beta CDR3 regions were amplified from RNA transcripts. HTBI primers and the Qiagen OneStep RT-PCR kit were used in a first-round RT-PCR, which was followed by a second-round multiplex PCR, size selection and purification. The libraries underwent paired-end sequencing with 100 bp reads on an Illumina HiSeq2000. The study's own analysis went as follows. SOAPnuke was used to process the reads, removing any read that contained adapters or uncalled bases, had a mean Phred below 15, or lacked an exact match to the constant primer or identifier. COPE v1.2.5 was used to merge high-quality paired reads. Unique nucleotide sequences were defined as clonotypes and aligned to IMGT TRB V, D and J references using MiTCR v1.1. The analysis was limited to V-J combinations with a frequency above 0.0001, which together covered approximately 99% of repertoires. For each V-J combination, a TCR clonal expansion and chaos score was defined as F50 clonal expansion divided by the chaos observed in the TCRdist matrix. Welch's t-statistics and random forest were used to reduce features to approximately 13 V-J combinations, which were fed into a naive Bayes classifier. The Morisita-Horn index was used to measure how similar the thyroid and blood repertoires were. Clones were called with MiXCR by TCRdb after fastp trimmed the public reads at Q25, and only in-frame beta chains were retained. Here each entry gathers all rows of one CDR3 protein and keeps the most common genes and DNA. For this entry, the V and J calls and clone size follow TCRdb and not the study's own pipeline. Across this sample there are a few hundred thousand distinct CDR3 sequences, with 39% seen only once. The ten largest clones take up about 4.6% of the sample.

The hyperthyroidism patients were 18 to 65 years old and newly diagnosed, with a disease duration of less than 2 months. Patients were excluded if they had other autoimmune diseases, uncontrolled infections, pregnancy or lactation. Diagnosis relied on clinical symptoms, serum thyroxine, TRAb, thyroid ultrasound and orbital computed tomography. Trizol reagent was used to extract the total RNA, and its quality was then checked on an Agilent 2100 Bioanalyzer. Input material: peripheral blood or thyroid tissue (not recorded which). The chain is made from TRBV7-2 and TRBJ2-5, with a weak D call of TRBD2 (5 bases match). The TCR comes from an adult man with Graves' hyperthyroidism. For the CDR3, the sequence is CASSFRGGTQYF. The DNA sequence follows: TGTGCCAGCAGCTTCAGAGGAGGGACCCAGTACTTC.